One and the same sample provided the 22 T cell receptor beta chains below, sequenced in a study of T cell changes during pregnancy in multiple sclerosis. Sequenced by immunoSEQ multiplex PCR; TCRdb stores in-frame clones only, minus some. The sample lists about 36,000 clones, 70% to 90% seen once, with about 11% in the top ten. Source: CD8+ T cells from peripheral blood mononuclear cells, taken in the third trimester of pregnancy. Receptors were obtained from a female donor with multiple sclerosis, enrolled in a pregnancy study.

This sequence joins TRBV7-2 and TRBJ1-2, with 8 bases fitting TRBD1. This CDR3 has 16 residues. V shed 1 base, J shed 4 bases, and the junction held 8 bases outside the gene matches. Germline V CDR1 and CDR2: SGHTA, FQGNSA. The CDR3 spells CASSLDPGGAFYGYTF. In DNA, the CDR3 is TGTGCCAGCAGCTTAGACCCAGGGGGCGCCTTCTATGGCTACACCTTC.

This rearrangement joins TRBV19 to TRBJ2-7; 7 positions match TRBD1. The CDR3 consists of 12 residues. In germline, CDR1 is LNHDA, CDR2 SQIVND (reference sequence). With V trimmed by 6 bases and J by 7 bases, 6 bases remained unmatched. The CDR3 nucleotides are TGTGCCAGTAGCCACAGGGGTGAGGAGCAGTACTTC. Its translation: CASSHRGEEQYF.

This clone was observed a single time. V gene TRBV5-1 combines with J gene TRBJ1-2; D is unclear. The germline V gene encodes CDR1 SGHRS and CDR2 YFSETQ. Between the trimmed V and J ends, which lost 0 bases and 2 bases, there was a span of 14 bases. The CDR3 runs to 16 residues. The CDR3 DNA is TGCGCCAGCAGCTTGGCCATAAATACGCAGAACTATGGCTACACCTTC. It codes for CASSLAINTQNYGYTF.

The chain couples TRBV7-6 to TRBJ1-1; D may be TRBD1 (6 bases). This CDR3 is built from 14 residues. Between the trimmed V and J ends, which lost 5 bases and 0 bases, there was a span of 10 bases. Germline assignment: CDR1 SGHVS and CDR2 FNYEAQ. CDR3 in DNA: TGTGCCAGCAGCGCAGGGGTAATGAACACTGAAGCTTTCTTT. This encodes CASSAGVMNTEAFF.

This clone was seen a single time. V usage is TRBV6-5 and J usage is TRBJ2-2; 7 bases agree with TRBD2. Germline lookup yields CDR1 MNHEY and CDR2 SVGAGI. The CDR3 is 16 amino acids. The ends lost 0 bases at V and 6 bases at J; junction bases unmatched: 7. This chain's CDR3 is CASSYSERGSSGELFF. The CDR3 nucleotides are TGTGCCAGCAGTTACTCGGAGCGGGGCTCTTCCGGGGAGCTGTTTTTT.

The chain employs TRBV11-3 and TRBJ2-1; 8 nucleotides line up with TRBD1. The length of the CDR3 is 16 residues. After removal of 3 bases from V and 0 bases from J, the junction contained 4 bases not matched to a gene. Germline assignment: CDR1 SGHNT and CDR2 YENEEA. DNA of the CDR3: TGTGCCAGCAGCTTGACAGGGGTCAGCTCCTACAATGAGCAGTTCTTC. The encoded protein is CASSLTGVSSYNEQFF.

The rearrangement uses TRBV7-8 and TRBJ1-3, with 7 positions matching TRBD1. V trimming: 5 bases; J trimming: 2 bases; junction bases outside the gene matches: 3. The germline V gene encodes CDR1 SGHVS and CDR2 FQNEAQ. CDR3 length equals 14 residues. The CDR3 coding sequence is TGTGCCAGCAGCCTCGGACAGGCTGGAAACACCATATATTTT. Its protein is CASSLGQAGNTIYF.

V usage is TRBV5-5 and J usage is TRBJ1-1; TRBD1 agrees at 8 bases. This CDR3 spans 15 amino acids. Trimming at V came to 1 base and at J to 5 bases, leaving 7 bases not matched to a gene. CDR1 and CDR2 from the germline V gene are SGHKS and YYEKEE (reference sequence). The CDR3 here is CASSLLSTGETEAFF. CDR3 coding DNA: TGTGCCAGCAGCTTGCTGTCGACAGGGGAAACTGAAGCTTTCTTT. Based on the CDR3 plus reference TRBV5-5 and TRBJ1-1, the full variable domain is DAGVTQSPTHLIKTRGQQVTLRCSPISGHKSVSWYQQVLGQGPQFIFQYYEKEERGRGNFPDRFSARQFPNYSSELNVNALLLGDSALYLCASSLLSTGETEAFFGQGTRLTVV.

The J gene is TRBJ2-7, the V gene TRBV29-1, with TRBD1 identical over 8 bases. Germline V gives CDR1 SQVTM, CDR2 ANQGSEA. After removal of 4 bases from V and 1 base from J, the junction contained 6 bases not matched to a gene. The CDR3 is 14 residues long. For the CDR3, the DNA is TGCAGCGTTGGGCTCCAGGGGGCATCCTACGAGCAGTACTTC. Translation: CSVGLQGASYEQYF.

The chain joins TRBV4-3 to TRBJ1-5; a weak D match, TRBD1 (6 bases). CDR3 size: 15 residues. With 3 bases removed from V and 7 bases from J, the gap between germline ends came to 16 bases. Germline V lookup: CDR1 LGHNA, CDR2 YSLEER. Here the CDR3 reads CASSHLTGRGQPQHF. The CDR3 nucleotides are TGCGCCAGCAGCCACCTGACAGGACGTGGGCAGCCCCAGCATTTT.

This clone was counted a few times. The chain is built from TRBV13 and TRBJ1-1; D ambiguous. V lost 3 bases to trimming and J lost 1 base, with 6 bases between them. CDR1 and CDR2 (germline): PRHDT, FYEKMQ (reference sequence). The CDR3 has 13 amino acids. The CDR3 is CASSFDTNTEAFF. CDR3 in DNA: TGTGCCAGCAGCTTTGACACGAACACTGAAGCTTTCTTT.

The rearrangement links TRBV27 to TRBJ1-5; 9 nucleotides match TRBD1. CDR3 length equals 15 residues. The V segment lost 4 bases and the J segment 7 bases; nucleotides outside the gene matches: 8. Germline V CDR1 and CDR2: MNHEY, SMNVEV (reference sequence). The chain's CDR3 is CASSSTTGGGQPQHF. The CDR3 DNA sequence: TGTGCCAGCAGTTCAACAACAGGGGGCGGGCAGCCCCAGCATTTT.

The CDR3 DNA reads TGTGCCAGCAGCGCCCGGACAGGGGGCACAGATACGCAGTATTTT. Protein product: CASSARTGGTDTQYF. V is TRBV7-9 and J is TRBJ2-3, with 9 nucleotides matching TRBD1. The CDR3 consists of 15 residues. Trimming took 5 bases from V and 1 from J; bases not matched to a gene: 4. Germline V gene lookup returns CDR1 SEHNR and CDR2 FQNEAQ (reference sequence). Drawing the rest from reference TRBV7-9 and TRBJ2-3, the complete variable domain is DTGVSQNPRHKITKRGQNVTFRCDPISEHNRLYWYRQTLGQGPEFLTYFQNEAQLEKSRLLSDRFSAERPKGSFSTLEIQRTEQGDSAMYLCASSARTGGTDTQYFGPGTRLTVL.

The genes are TRBV27 and TRBJ2-5; the match to TRBD2 covers 13 bases. After removal of 5 bases from V and 9 bases from J, the junction contained 6 bases not matched to a gene. Germline CDR1 reads MNHEY; CDR2 reads SMNVEV (reference sequence). This CDR3 contains 14 residues. The CDR3 loop is CASSPETSGGPQYF. The CDR3 bases are TGTGCCAGCAGTCCAGAGACTAGCGGGGGGCCCCAGTACTTC.

The V gene is TRBV11-2, the J gene TRBJ1-2, with no clear D. Germline CDR1 is SGHAT and CDR2 is FQNNGV. The germline V and J ends were trimmed by 3 bases and 2 bases, with 7 bases remaining between them. The CDR3 totals 13 residues. The CDR3 sequence: CASSFPANYGYTF. The CDR3 DNA follows: TGTGCCAGCAGCTTTCCAGCGAACTATGGCTACACCTTC.

The chain couples TRBV7-8 to TRBJ2-1; tentatively, D is TRBD1 (6 bases). Trimming removed 6 bases from V and 8 bases from J, with 26 bases in between. The CDR3 runs to 17 residues. Germline V CDR1 and CDR2: SGHVS, FQNEAQ. CDR3 in amino acids: CASRTKVGHPVSDEQFF. CDR3 nucleotide sequence: TGTGCCAGCAGGACAAAGGTGGGACACCCGGTTTCGGATGAGCAGTTCTTC.

The chain employs TRBV2 and TRBJ2-1; D is possibly TRBD2 (5 bases). Trimming cost V 4 bases and J 5 bases, with 9 bases left between them. The CDR3 length is 13 residues. Germline CDR1 is SNHLY and CDR2 is FYNNEI. The CDR3 bases are TGTGCCAGCAGTGGGACTTTCGACAATGAGCAGTTCTTC. This gives the protein CASSGTFDNEQFF.

The CDR3 is CASSQETYHSGANVLTF. The CDR3 region has the DNA TGTGCCAGCAGCCAAGAAACTTACCACTCTGGGGCCAACGTCCTGACTTTC. The rearrangement joins TRBV4-2 to TRBJ2-6; D gene unclear. The CDR3 contains 17 residues. Deletions cut 0 bases from V and 0 bases from J, with 9 bases between. CDR1 and CDR2 (germline): LGHNA, YNFKEQ.

The chain is built from TRBV4-1 and TRBJ1-4; 7 nucleotides line up with TRBD1. Germline V gene data show CDR1 as MGHRA and CDR2 as YSYEKL. There are 15 residues in the CDR3. J was trimmed by 3 bases and V by 1 base; bases with no gene match: 2. Written as DNA, the CDR3 is TGCGCCAGCAGCCAAGCCGGGACAGCTAATGAAAAACTGTTTTTT. Its protein is CASSQAGTANEKLFF.

J is TRBJ2-2 and V is TRBV7-9; 7 bases agree with TRBD2. Unmatched junction bases numbered 7, after V lost 6 bases and J lost 3 bases. The CDR3 is 15 amino acids. CDR1 SEHNR and CDR2 FQNEAQ come from the germline V gene (reference sequence). CDR3 loop: CASSSERGDTGELFF. The CDR3 bases are TGTGCCAGCAGTTCCGAGCGGGGAGACACCGGGGAGCTGTTTTTT.

J is TRBJ1-4 and V is TRBV19, with D tentatively TRBD1 (5 bases). V gave up 3 bases and J gave up 8 bases, with 13 bases separating them. This CDR3 has 14 amino acids. Germline CDR1 LNHDA, CDR2 SQIVND (reference sequence). The CDR3, as DNA: TGTGCCAGTAGTATGGGGCAGGGAGGAGAAAAACTGTTTTTT. It translates to CASSMGQGGEKLFF.

The chain uses TRBV19 and TRBJ1-1, with a weak D call TRBD1 (5 bases). The V end was cut by 8 bases, the J end by 3 bases, with 13 bases between. There are 13 residues in the CDR3. Germline CDR1 and CDR2: LNHDA and SQIVND (reference sequence). The DNA of the CDR3 is TGTGCCAGTCGCCAGGGTACCCACACTGAAGCTTTCTTT. Translated, it gives CASRQGTHTEAFF.